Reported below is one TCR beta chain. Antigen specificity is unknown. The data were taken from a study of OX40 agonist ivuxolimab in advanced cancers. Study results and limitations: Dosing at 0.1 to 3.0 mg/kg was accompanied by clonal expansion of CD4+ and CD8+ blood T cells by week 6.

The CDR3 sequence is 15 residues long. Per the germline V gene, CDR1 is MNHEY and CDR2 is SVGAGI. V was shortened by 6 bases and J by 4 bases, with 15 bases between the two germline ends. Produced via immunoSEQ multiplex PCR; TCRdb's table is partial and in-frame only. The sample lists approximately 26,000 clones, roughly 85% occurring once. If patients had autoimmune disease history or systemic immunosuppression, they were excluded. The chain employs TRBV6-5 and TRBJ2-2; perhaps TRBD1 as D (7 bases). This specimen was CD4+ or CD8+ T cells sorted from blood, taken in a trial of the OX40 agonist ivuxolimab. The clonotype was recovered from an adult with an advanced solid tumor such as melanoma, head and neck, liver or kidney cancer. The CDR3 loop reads CASSLGGGLTGELFF. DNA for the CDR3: TGTGCCAGCAGCTTAGGAGGGGGCCTCACCGGGGAGCTGTTTTTT.